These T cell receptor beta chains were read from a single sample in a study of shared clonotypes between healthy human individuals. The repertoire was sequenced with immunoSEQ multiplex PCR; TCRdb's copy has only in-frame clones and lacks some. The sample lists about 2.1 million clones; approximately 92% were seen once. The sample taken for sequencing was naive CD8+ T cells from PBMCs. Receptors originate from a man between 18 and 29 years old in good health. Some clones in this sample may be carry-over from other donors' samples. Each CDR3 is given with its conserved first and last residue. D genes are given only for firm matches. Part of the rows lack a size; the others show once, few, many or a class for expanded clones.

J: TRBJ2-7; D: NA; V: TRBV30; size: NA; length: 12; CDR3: CAWTDESLGQYF; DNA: TGTGCCTGGACGGACGAGAGCCTGGGGCAGTACTTC
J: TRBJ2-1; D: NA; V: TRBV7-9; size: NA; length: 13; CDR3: CASDMSGDNEQFF; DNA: TGTGCCAGCGATATGAGCGGTGACAATGAGCAGTTCTTC
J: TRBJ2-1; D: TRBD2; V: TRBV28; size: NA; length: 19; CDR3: CASSPSAGTSGRLDNEQFF; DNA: TGTGCCAGCAGTCCATCCGCCGGGACTAGCGGCCGATTAGACAATGAGCAGTTCTTC
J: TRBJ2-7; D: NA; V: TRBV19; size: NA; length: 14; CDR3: CASSPRGSSYEQYF; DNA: TGTGCCAGTAGTCCCCGAGGGTCCTCCTACGAGCAGTACTTC
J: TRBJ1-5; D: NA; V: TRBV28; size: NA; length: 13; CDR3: CASSLSINQPQHF; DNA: TGTGCCAGCAGTTTGTCCATAAATCAGCCCCAGCATTTT
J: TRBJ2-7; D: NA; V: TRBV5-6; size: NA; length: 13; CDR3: CASSLGPNVEQYF; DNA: TGTGCCAGCAGCTTGGGACCCAACGTTGAGCAGTACTTC
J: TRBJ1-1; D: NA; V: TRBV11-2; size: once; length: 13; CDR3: CASSLYGGTEAFF; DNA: TGTGCCAGCAGCTTATATGGGGGCACTGAAGCTTTCTTT
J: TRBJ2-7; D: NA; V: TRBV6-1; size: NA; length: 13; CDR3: CASSAKGSYEQYF; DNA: TGTGCCAGCAGTGCAAAGGGATCCTACGAGCAGTACTTC
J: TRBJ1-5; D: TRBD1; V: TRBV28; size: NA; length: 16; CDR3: CASRVAGQYSNQPQHF; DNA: TGTGCCAGCAGGGTCGCGGGACAGTATAGCAATCAGCCCCAGCATTTT
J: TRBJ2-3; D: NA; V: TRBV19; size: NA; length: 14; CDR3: CASSLFGAADTQYF; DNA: TGTGCCAGTAGTCTTTTTGGGGCTGCAGATACGCAGTATTTT
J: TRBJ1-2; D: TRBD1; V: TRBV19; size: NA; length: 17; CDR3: CASSAEGTGGENYGYTF; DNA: TGTGCCAGTAGTGCGGAGGGGACAGGGGGCGAGAACTATGGCTACACCTTC
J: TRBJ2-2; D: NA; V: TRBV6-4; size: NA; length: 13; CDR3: CASSDSPRGELFF; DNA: TGTGCCAGCAGTGACAGCCCAAGAGGGGAGCTGTTTTTT
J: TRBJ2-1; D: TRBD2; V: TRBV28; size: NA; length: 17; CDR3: CASSTLTSGSGENEQFF; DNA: TGTGCCAGCAGCACATTGACTAGCGGGAGTGGTGAGAATGAGCAGTTCTTC
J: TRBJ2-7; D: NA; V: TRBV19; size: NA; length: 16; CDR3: CASSIIRDSGTYEQYF; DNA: TGTGCCAGTAGTATAATCCGGGACTCTGGAACCTACGAGCAGTACTTC
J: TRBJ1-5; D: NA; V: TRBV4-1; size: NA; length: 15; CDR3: CASSRMTLSNQPQHF; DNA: TGCGCCAGCAGCCGAATGACACTTAGCAATCAGCCCCAGCATTTT
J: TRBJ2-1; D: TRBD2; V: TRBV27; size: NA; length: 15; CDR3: CASSLVAGGRGEQFF; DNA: TGTGCCAGCAGTTTGGTAGCGGGAGGGAGGGGTGAGCAGTTCTTC
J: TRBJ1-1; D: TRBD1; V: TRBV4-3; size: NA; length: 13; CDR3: CASSPTGRTEAFF; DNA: TGCGCCAGCAGCCCGACAGGGAGGACTGAAGCTTTCTTT
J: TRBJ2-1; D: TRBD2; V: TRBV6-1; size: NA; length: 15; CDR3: CASSDRLAGKNEQFF; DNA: TGTGCCAGCAGTGACAGACTAGCGGGGAAGAATGAGCAGTTCTTC
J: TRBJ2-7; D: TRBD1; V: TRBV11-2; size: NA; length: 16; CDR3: CASSLYPGQANVEQYF; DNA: TGTGCCAGCAGCTTATACCCGGGACAGGCGAATGTAGAGCAGTACTTC
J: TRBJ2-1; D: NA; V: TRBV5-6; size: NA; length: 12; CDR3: CASSFRGVEQFF; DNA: TGTGCCAGCAGCTTCAGGGGTGTGGAGCAGTTCTTC
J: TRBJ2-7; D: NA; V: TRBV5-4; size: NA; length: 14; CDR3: CASSLEVWSYEQYF; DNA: TGTGCCAGCAGCTTGGAAGTCTGGTCCTACGAGCAGTACTTC
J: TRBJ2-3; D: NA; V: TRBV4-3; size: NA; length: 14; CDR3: CASSPMEGGDTQYF; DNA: TGCGCCAGCAGCCCGATGGAAGGAGGGGATACGCAGTATTTT
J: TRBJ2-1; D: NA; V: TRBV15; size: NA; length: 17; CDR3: CATSRDPPGSSYNEQFF; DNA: TGTGCCACCAGCAGAGATCCTCCGGGAAGCTCCTACAATGAGCAGTTCTTC
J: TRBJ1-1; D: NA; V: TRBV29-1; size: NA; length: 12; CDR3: CSVAGRNTEAFF; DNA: TGCAGCGTTGCGGGGAGGAACACTGAAGCTTTCTTT
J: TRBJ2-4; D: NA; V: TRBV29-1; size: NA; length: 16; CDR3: CSVEDPTRGAKNIQYF; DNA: TGCAGCGTTGAAGACCCGACCCGGGGGGCCAAAAACATTCAGTACTTC
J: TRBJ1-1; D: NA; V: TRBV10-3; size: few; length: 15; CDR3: CAISALGIQNTEAFF; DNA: TGTGCCATCAGTGCACTCGGGATCCAGAACACTGAAGCTTTCTTT
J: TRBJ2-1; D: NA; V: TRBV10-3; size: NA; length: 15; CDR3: CAITPDTSSYNEQFF; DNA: TGTGCCATCACCCCGGACACGAGCTCCTACAATGAGCAGTTCTTC
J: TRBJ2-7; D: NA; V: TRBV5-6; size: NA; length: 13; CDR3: CASSLGTPYEQYF; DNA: TGTGCCAGCAGCTTGGGTACCCCCTACGAGCAGTACTTC
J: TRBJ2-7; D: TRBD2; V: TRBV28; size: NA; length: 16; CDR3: CASSLLPGLSIYEQYF; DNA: TGTGCCAGCAGTCTACTGCCGGGACTATCAATCTACGAGCAGTACTTC
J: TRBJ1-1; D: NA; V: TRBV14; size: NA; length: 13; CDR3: CASSLGRYTEAFF; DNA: TGTGCCAGCAGCCTTGGACGGTACACTGAAGCTTTCTTT
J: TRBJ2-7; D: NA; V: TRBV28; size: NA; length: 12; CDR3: CASSPSTYEQYF; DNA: TGTGCCAGCAGTCCATCGACCTACGAGCAGTACTTC
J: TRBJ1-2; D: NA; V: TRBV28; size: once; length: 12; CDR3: CASRGQTYGYTF; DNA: TGTGCCAGCAGAGGACAGACCTATGGCTACACCTTC
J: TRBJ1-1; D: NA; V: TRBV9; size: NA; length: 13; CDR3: CASSVYLNTEAFF; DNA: TGTGCCAGCAGCGTATACCTGAACACTGAAGCTTTCTTT
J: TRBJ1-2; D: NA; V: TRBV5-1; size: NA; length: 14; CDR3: CASSLEGRGDGYTF; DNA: TGCGCCAGCAGCTTGGAAGGCAGGGGAGATGGCTACACCTTC
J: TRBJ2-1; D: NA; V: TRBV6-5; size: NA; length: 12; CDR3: CASSYPAGEQFF; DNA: TGTGCCAGCAGTTACCCAGCTGGTGAGCAGTTCTTC
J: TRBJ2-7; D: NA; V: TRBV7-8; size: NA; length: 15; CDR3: CASSFGGVDTYEQYF; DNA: TGTGCCAGCAGCTTCGGAGGGGTTGATACCTACGAGCAGTACTTC
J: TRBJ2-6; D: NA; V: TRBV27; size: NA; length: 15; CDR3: CASSFIPSGANVLTF; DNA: TGTGCCAGCAGTTTCATACCCTCTGGGGCCAACGTCCTGACTTTC
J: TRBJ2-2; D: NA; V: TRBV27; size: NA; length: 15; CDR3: CASSGQTQNTGELFF; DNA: TGTGCCAGCAGCGGACAGACACAGAACACCGGGGAGCTGTTTTTT
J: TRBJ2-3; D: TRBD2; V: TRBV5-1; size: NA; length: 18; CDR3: CASSKTSGRLKSTDTQYF; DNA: TGCGCCAGCAGCAAGACTAGCGGGAGGCTAAAAAGCACAGATACGCAGTATTTT
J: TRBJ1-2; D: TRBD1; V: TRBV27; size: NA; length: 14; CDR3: CASSSLDRGEGYTF; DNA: TGTGCCAGCAGTTCTTTGGACAGGGGTGAAGGCTACACCTTC
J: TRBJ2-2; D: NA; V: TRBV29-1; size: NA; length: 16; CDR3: CSVEDQRTENTGELFF; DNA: TGCAGCGTTGAAGATCAAAGGACAGAAAACACCGGGGAGCTGTTTTTT
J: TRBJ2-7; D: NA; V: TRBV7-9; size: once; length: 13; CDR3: CASSPGGRFEQYF; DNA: TGTGCCAGCAGCCCTGGAGGGCGTTTCGAGCAGTACTTC
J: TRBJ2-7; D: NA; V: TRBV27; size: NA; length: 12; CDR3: CASGSRTYEQYF; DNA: TGTGCCAGCGGGAGTCGGACCTACGAGCAGTACTTC
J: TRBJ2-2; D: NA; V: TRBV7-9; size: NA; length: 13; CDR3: CASSFGETGELFF; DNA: TGTGCCAGCAGCTTCGGGGAAACCGGGGAGCTGTTTTTT